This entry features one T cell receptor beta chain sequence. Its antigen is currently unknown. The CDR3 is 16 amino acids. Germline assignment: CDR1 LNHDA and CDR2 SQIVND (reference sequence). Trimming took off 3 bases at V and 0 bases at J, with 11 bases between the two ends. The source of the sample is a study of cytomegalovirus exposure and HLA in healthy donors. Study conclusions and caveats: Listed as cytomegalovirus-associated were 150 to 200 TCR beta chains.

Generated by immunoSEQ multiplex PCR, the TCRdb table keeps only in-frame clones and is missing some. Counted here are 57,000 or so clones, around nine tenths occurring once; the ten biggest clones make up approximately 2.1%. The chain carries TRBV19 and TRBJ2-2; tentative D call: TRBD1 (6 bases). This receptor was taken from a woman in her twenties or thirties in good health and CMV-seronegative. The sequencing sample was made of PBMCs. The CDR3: CASSMAGVSNTGELFF. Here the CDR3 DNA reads TGTGCCAGTAGTATGGCAGGGGTTTCGAACACCGGGGAGCTGTTTTTT. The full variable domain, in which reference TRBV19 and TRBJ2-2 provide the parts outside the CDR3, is DGGITQSPKYLFRKEGQNVTLSCEQNLNHDAMYWYRQDPGQGLRLIYYSQIVNDFQKGDIAEGYSVSREKKESFPLTVTSAQKNPTAFYLCASSMAGVSNTGELFFGEGSRLTVL.